This TCR beta chain was found in a study of CD8+CD57+ T cells in acquired aplastic anemia listed by TCRdb under 2018. Turning to the overall study: A mean of approximately 2.9 ug of DNA, ranging from roughly 0.17 to 30 ug, was extracted from sorted CD4+ and CD8+ cells. For healthy donor samples, the average read count was about 10 million for CD4+ cells and approximately 11 million for CD8+ cells. What the work shows at the level of the full study, not this receptor alone: Roughly 29 CD8+ CDR3 sequences were found to be shared between patients and controls, but these sequences appeared to be highly expressed in patients and within the immunodominant clones of the patients. Between patients and healthy controls, no significant difference in CD8+ Simpson's diversity was found (P=0.060).

In the study, sorted CD4+ and CD8+ blood T cells from patients with severe aplastic anemia and from healthy subjects underwent deep sequencing of TCR repertoires. Ficoll-Paque density gradient centrifugation was used to isolate peripheral blood mononuclear cells. CD4+ and CD8+ T cells were sorted by FACS or magnetic beads before DNA extraction. TCR beta VDJ combination and CDR3 sequence profiling used genomic DNA as the template. An Illumina HiSeq 2000 was used for TCR repertoire sequencing. The authors processed their data as follows. TRBV/TRBJ rearrangement plots, CDR3 size and DJ length profiles, and Simpson's diversity index were used to assess repertoires. The most abundant DNA sequence in the deep sequencing data was taken as the immunodominant clone. CDR3 amino acid sequences were screened for sharing across subjects and compared with published repertoires and the VDJdb database. TCRdb reworked the public reads: Q25 trimming with fastp, MiXCR clone assembly, productive beta chains retained. Identical CDR3 proteins give one entry, which carries the most common genes and DNA. Here the V and J calls rest on TCRdb's processing, not on the authors' analysis. In this sample the table shows over 150,000 distinct CDR3 sequences, 35% to 55% of which occur a single time. The ten largest account for approximately 1% of the sample.

Taken from the germline V gene (reference sequence), the CDR1 and CDR2 loops are LNHNV and YYDKDF. The CDR3 starts with the cysteine, ends with the phenylalanine, and has 13 residues. Just the 39-base CDR3 DNA is kept, in frame starting at base 1. V loses 6 bases, J loses 6 bases, and the germline ends lie 11 bases apart. Worth noting for this clonotype: Its cognate antigen has yet to be identified. It has no much larger one-base neighbor in the sample; base qualities were not kept.

This receptor was taken from a human donor in good health. Sequencing input: sorted CD4+, CD8+, or CD8+CD57+ T cells (not recorded which) from PBMCs. The chain uses TRBV15 and TRBJ1-4, with TRBD1 perhaps the D gene, on 5 matching bases. The nucleotide sequence reads TGTGCCACCAGTGGGACGGGATATGAAAAACTGTTTTTT. Protein translation: CATSGTGYEKLFF.